A selection of T cell receptor beta chains follows, all from one sample in a study of T cells in Graves' hyperthyroidism and ophthalmopathy. TCRdb processed the multiplex PCR reads anew with MiXCR; each CDR3 protein has one entry. The table has more than 500,000 distinct CDR3 sequences, about 16% seen once. Sequencing was done on a sample of blood. The receptors were gathered from a woman aged 25 to 39 with Graves' hyperthyroidism. Both conserved end residues are part of each CDR3.

CDR3: CASRGQANTEAFF
V: TRBV12-3/TRBV12-4
length: 13

CDR3: CASSLAKEGHEQYF
V: TRBV7-9
length: 14

CDR3: CASSYVGGDEQYF
V: TRBV6-6
length: 13

CDR3: CASSSPLWVDTEAFF
V: TRBV7-2
length: 15

CDR3: CASRSLLGRSFEKLFF
V: TRBV28
length: 16

CDR3: CASSRAGMTYEQYF
V: TRBV28
length: 14

CDR3: CASSFIQGTDTQYF
V: TRBV7-9
length: 14

CDR3: CASSVGTGYNEQFF
V: TRBV12-3/TRBV12-4
length: 14

CDR3: CSARGKGSSYEQYF
V: TRBV20-1
length: 14

CDR3: CASSPEDLYGYTF
V: TRBV18
length: 13